This T cell receptor (beta chain) appears in the sequencing data of a study of pediatric ulcerative colitis. One to two pinch biopsies were taken from the rectum during colonoscopy. No immunosuppressive drugs were given to ulcerative colitis patients before diagnostic colonoscopy. TCRdb keeps only in-frame clones here, not all; method: immunoSEQ multiplex PCR. The table includes some 40,000 clones, 60% to 85% detected once. Study conclusions and caveats: Total lymphocyte DNA, not sorted subsets, was the template. Ulcerative colitis patients shared more blood-rectal clones than controls.

V lost 4 bases, J lost 2 bases, and 6 bases lay in between. The CDR3 totals 14 residues. The germline gives CDR1 LNHDA, CDR2 SQIVND (reference sequence). A word on this clone: What it binds is not known. The CDR3 ends on some other residue instead of the conserved phenylalanine or tryptophan, so this is likely a read error.

The sequenced material came from gut tissue. The J gene is TRBJ1-6, the V gene TRBV19; D unresolved. The sequence derives from a boy aged 10-17 years with severe ulcerative colitis. The CDR3 sequence is CASSTGTYNSPLHL. The CDR3 DNA reads as TGTGCCAGTAGTACCGGTACCTATAATTCACCCCTCCACCTT.